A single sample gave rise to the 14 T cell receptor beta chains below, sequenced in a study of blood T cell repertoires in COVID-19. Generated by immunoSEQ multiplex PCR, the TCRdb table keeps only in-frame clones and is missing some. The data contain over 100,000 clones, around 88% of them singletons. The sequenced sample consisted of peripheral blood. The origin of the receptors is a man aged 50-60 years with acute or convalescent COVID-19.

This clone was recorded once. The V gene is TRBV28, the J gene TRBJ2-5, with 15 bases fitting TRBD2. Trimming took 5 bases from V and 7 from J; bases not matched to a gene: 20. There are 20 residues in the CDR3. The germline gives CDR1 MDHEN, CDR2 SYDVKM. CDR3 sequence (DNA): TGTGCCAGCAGTGGGATACCGGGACTAGCGGGAGGTGGTTTTCGGGCGACCCAGTACTTC. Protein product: CASSGIPGLAGGGFRATQYF.

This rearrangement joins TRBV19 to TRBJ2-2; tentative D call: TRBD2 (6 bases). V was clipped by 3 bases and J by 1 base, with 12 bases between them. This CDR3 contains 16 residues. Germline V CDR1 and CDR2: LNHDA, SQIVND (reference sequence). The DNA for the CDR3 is TGTGCCAGTAGTATCCATAGCGGAAAGAACACCGGGGAGCTGTTTTTT. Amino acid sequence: CASSIHSGKNTGELFF.

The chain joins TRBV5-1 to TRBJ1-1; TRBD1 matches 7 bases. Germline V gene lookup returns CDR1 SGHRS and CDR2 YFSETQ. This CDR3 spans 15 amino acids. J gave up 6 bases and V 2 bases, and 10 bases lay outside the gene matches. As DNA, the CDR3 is TGCGCCAGCAGCTTCTCCGGGACAGCCGTCTCTGAAGCTTTCTTT. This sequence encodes CASSFSGTAVSEAFF.

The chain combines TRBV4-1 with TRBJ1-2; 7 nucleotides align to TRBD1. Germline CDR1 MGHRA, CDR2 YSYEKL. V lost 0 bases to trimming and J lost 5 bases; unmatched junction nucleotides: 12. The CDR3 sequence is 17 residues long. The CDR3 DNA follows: TGCGCCAGCAGCCAAGATCTCTTGGCGGGACAGTATTATGGCTACACCTTC. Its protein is CASSQDLLAGQYYGYTF.

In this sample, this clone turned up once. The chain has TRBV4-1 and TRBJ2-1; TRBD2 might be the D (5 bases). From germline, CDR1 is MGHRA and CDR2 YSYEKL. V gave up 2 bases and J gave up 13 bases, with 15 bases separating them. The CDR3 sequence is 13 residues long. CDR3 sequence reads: CASSQPHTGNQFF. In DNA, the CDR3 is TGCGCCAGCAGCCAACCACATACGGGAAACCAGTTCTTC.

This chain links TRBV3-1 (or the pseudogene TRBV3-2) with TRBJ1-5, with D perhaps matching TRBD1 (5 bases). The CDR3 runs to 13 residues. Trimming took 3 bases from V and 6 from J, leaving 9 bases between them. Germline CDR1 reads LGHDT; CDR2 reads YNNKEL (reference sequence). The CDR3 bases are TGTGCCAGCAGCCAGTCGGGGGTTCAGCCCCAGCATTTT. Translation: CASSQSGVQPQHF.

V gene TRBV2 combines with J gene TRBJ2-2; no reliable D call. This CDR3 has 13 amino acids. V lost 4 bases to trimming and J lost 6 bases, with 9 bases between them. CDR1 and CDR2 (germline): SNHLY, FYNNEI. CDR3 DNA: TGTGCCAGCAGTGCTCCTTTTCCCGGGGAGCTGTTTTTT. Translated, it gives CASSAPFPGELFF.

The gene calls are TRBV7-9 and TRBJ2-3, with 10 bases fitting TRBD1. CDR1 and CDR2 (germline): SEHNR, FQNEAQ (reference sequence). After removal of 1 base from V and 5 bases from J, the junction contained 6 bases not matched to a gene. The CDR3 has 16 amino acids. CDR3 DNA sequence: TGTGCCAGCAGCTTAGACGGGGACAGGGGTGAAGATACGCAGTATTTT. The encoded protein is CASSLDGDRGEDTQYF.

CDR3 loop: CAKSPTGVLDEQYF. CDR3 sequence (DNA): TGTGCCAAATCGCCCACAGGGGTACTTGACGAGCAGTACTTC. The V gene is TRBV2, the J gene TRBJ2-7; 7 bases line up with TRBD1. CDR3 length: 14 residues. J lost 5 bases, V lost 10 bases, and 14 bases had no gene match. Germline CDR1 is SNHLY and CDR2 is FYNNEI.

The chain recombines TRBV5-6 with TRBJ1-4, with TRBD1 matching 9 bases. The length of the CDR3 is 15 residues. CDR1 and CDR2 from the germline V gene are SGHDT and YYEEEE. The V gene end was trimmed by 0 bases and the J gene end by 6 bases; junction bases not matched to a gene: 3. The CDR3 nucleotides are TGTGCCAGCAGCTTGGGAACAGGGGGCTATGAAAAACTGTTTTTT. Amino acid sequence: CASSLGTGGYEKLFF. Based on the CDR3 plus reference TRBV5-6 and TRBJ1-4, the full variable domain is DAGVTQSPTHLIKTRGQQVTLRCSPKSGHDTVSWYQQALGQGPQFIFQYYEEEERQRGNFPDRFSGHQFPNYSSELNVNALLLGDSALYLCASSLGTGGYEKLFFGSGTQLSVL.

CDR3 coding DNA: TGCGCCAGCAGTGAAAGCCACCCAGGGGGTACTGAAGCTTTCTTT. It codes for CASSESHPGGTEAFF. The chain has TRBV10-1 and TRBJ1-1; 7 bases match TRBD1. The germline gives CDR1 WNHNN, CDR2 SYGVQD (reference sequence). The CDR3 is 15 residues long. Losses at the gene ends were 3 bases for V and 5 bases for J; bases not matched to a gene: 9.

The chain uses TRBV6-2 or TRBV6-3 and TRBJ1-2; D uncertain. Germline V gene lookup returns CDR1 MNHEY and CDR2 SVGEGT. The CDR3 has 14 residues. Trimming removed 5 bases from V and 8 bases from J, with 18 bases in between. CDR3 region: CASSPSWGGPGYTF. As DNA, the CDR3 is TGTGCCAGCAGTCCCTCTTGGGGAGGTCCAGGCTACACCTTC.

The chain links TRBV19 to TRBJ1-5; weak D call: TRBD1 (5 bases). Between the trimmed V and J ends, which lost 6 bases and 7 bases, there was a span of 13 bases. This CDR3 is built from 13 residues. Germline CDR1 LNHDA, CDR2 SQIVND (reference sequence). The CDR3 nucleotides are TGTGCCAGTAGCACAGGATATGGCCAGCCCCAGCATTTT. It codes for CASSTGYGQPQHF.

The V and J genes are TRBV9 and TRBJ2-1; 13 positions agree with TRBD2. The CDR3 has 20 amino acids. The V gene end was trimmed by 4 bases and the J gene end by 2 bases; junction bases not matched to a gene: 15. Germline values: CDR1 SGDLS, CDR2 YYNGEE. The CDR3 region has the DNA TGTGCCAGCAGCTCCCGATCACTAGCGGGAGGGCCTTTGACCTACAATGAGCAGTTCTTC. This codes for CASSSRSLAGGPLTYNEQFF.